Given below is one TCR beta chain in context. This entry is derived from a study of blood T cell repertoires in COVID-19. On the study more broadly: The cDNA or gDNA used as material had been derived from T cells, B-cell-depleted T cells, or PBMCs.

CDR1 is SGHTA and CDR2 is FQGNSA in the germline V gene. The ends were cut back, 5 bases at V and 1 base at J, with 11 bases in the middle. The CDR3 loop spans 15 amino acids. Participant age was about 18 to 89 years, and participants resided in approximately 24 US areas. Participant reports of clinical history set cohort assignment. As handled by the study authors: Quantification of nucleated cells was approximated via reference gene primer amplification. TCRdb keeps only in-frame clones here, not all; method: immunoSEQ multiplex PCR. That table supplies the V and J calls and clone size; D and trimming were determined from the DNA. The sample contains 200,000 to 250,000 clones, approximately 86% of which appear only once.

The material sequenced was PBMCs or T cells enriched from blood (not recorded which). The receptor was isolated from a woman between 35 and 50 years old with acute COVID-19. The chain has TRBV7-2 and TRBJ2-2; TRBD1 is a possible D gene (6 bases). The CDR3 region is CASSLQGQNTGELFF. DNA of the CDR3: TGTGCCAGCAGCCTGCAGGGACAGAACACCGGGGAGCTGTTTTTT. The full variable domain, its missing parts supplied by reference TRBV7-2 and TRBJ2-2, is GAGVSQSPSNKVTEKGKDVELRCDPISGHTALYWYRQSLGQGLEFLIYFQGNSAPDKSGLPSDRFSAERTGGSVSTLTIQRTQQEDSAVYLCASSLQGQNTGELFFGEGSRLTVL.